The present entry profiles one T cell receptor beta chain with its context. The CDR3 sequence is 18 residues long. From germline, CDR1 is SEHNR and CDR2 FQNEAQ (reference sequence). J was trimmed by 3 bases and V by 6 bases; bases with no gene match: 15. This entry belongs to a study of control samples from healthy donors and cancer patients. Repertoires were generated with immunoSEQ multiplex PCR, while TCRdb's copy carries only in-frame clones and drops some. The sample has 120,000 or so clones, about 88% seen once; the top ten hold around 2%. The rearrangement joins TRBV7-9 to TRBJ1-4; 8 nucleotides align to TRBD1. The clonotype originates from a man between 18 and 35 years old in good health. Material: blood. The CDR3 spells CASRQAGTGLGANEKLFF. As DNA, the CDR3 is TGTGCCAGCAGACAAGCCGGGACAGGCCTTGGAGCTAATGAAAAACTGTTTTTT. The whole variable domain, remainder taken from reference TRBV7-9 and TRBJ1-4, is DTGVSQNPRHKITKRGQNVTFRCDPISEHNRLYWYRQTLGQGPEFLTYFQNEAQLEKSRLLSDRFSAERPKGSFSTLEIQRTEQGDSAMYLCASRQAGTGLGANEKLFFGSGTQLSVL.